This T cell receptor beta chain is drawn from a study of T cell responses to AZD1222 COVID-19 vaccine. Regarding the study as a whole: Compared with day 0, the breadth and depth of the Spike-specific TCR repertoire rose significantly after two doses of AZD1222. Repertoire sampling was restricted to post-peak T cell response timepoints. Donors were chiefly white British, with a greater number of females, and clonal diversity was perhaps underestimated.

V lost 1 base and J lost 0; bases outside the gene matches: 4. Per germline, CDR1 SGHKS and CDR2 YYEKEE (reference sequence). The CDR3 extends over 15 amino acids. The table came from immunoSEQ multiplex PCR; TCRdb's copy has only in-frame clones and leaves some out. Found here are some 150,000 clones, 90% of them singletons; the top ten hold about 3.3%. As for this clone: The antigen is not known.

Here the sequenced sample was peripheral blood, taken 28 days after the second AZD1222 dose. The rearrangement uses TRBV5-5 and TRBJ2-7; 7 bases are a match to TRBD2. The sequence was obtained from an adult who received the AZD1222 COVID-19 vaccine. CDR3 bases: TGTGCCAGCAGCTTGCAGGGAGGGAGCTCCTACGAGCAGTACTTC. Protein sequence: CASSLQGGSSYEQYF.